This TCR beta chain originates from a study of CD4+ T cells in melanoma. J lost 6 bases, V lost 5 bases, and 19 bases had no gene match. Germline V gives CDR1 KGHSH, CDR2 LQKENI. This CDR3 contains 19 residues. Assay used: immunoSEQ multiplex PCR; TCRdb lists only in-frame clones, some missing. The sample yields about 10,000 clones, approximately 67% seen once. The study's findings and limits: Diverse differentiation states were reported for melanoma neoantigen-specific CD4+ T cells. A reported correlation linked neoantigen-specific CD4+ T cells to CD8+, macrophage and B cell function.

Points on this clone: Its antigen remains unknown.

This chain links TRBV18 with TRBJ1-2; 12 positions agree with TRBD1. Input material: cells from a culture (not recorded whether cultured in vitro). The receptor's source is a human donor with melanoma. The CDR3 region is CASSITAGTGGRRTDGYTF. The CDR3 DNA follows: TGTGCCAGCTCAATTACCGCCGGGACAGGGGGCCGACGGACGGATGGCTACACCTTC.